The 23 T cell receptor beta chains below come from one sample, sequenced in a study of blood T cell repertoires in COVID-19. The data were produced by immunoSEQ multiplex PCR, yet TCRdb's version contains in-frame clones alone and is incomplete. This table has approximately 100,000 clones, over 70% appearing once. Sequencing used peripheral blood. The receptors come from a man aged 45-60 years with acute or convalescent COVID-19.

This clone was found a few times. V is TRBV11-2 and J is TRBJ2-7; the match to TRBD2 covers 11 bases. From germline, CDR1 is SGHAT and CDR2 FQNNGV. V shed 5 bases and J 4 bases; nucleotides not matched to a gene: 10. CDR3 size: 16 residues. The CDR3 spells CASSTGTSGFSYEQYF. The CDR3 nucleotides read TGTGCCAGCAGCACCGGGACTAGCGGCTTCTCATACGAGCAGTACTTC.

The chain has TRBV19 and TRBJ1-1; possibly TRBD1 for D (6 bases). V dropped 3 bases and J dropped 1 base, with 9 bases sitting between them. This CDR3 is 14 amino acids long. CDR1 and CDR2 from the germline V gene are LNHDA and SQIVND (reference sequence). CDR3 residues: CASSIGQKNTEAFF. CDR3 sequence (DNA): TGTGCCAGTAGTATTGGACAGAAGAACACTGAAGCTTTCTTT.

V gene TRBV19 combines with J gene TRBJ2-7; maybe TRBD1 (6 bases). Germline V gives CDR1 LNHDA, CDR2 SQIVND (reference sequence). Trimming left V 4 bases short and J 1 base short, with 8 bases between. The length of the CDR3 is 13 residues. In DNA form, the CDR3 reads TGTGCCAGTAGTAGAGGACAGTCCTACGAGCAGTACTTC. It codes for CASSRGQSYEQYF.

This clone showed up just once. V is TRBV11-2 and J is TRBJ2-5; 8 positions match TRBD2. Germline assignment: CDR1 SGHAT and CDR2 FQNNGV. The CDR3 runs to 15 residues. The trim removed 5 bases at V and 2 bases at J, leaving 7 bases unmatched. The CDR3 loop reads CASSPLLAEQETQYF. DNA for the CDR3: TGTGCCAGCAGCCCCTTACTAGCGGAACAAGAGACCCAGTACTTC.

J is TRBJ1-2 and V is TRBV18, with 8 nucleotides matching TRBD1. Germline V gene lookup returns CDR1 KGHSH and CDR2 LQKENI. J lost 7 bases, V lost 1 base, and 14 bases had no gene match. CDR3 length: 17 amino acids. The CDR3 loop is CASSPLTGGEAGFGYTF. The CDR3 DNA is TGTGCCAGCTCACCACTTACAGGGGGTGAAGCTGGTTTTGGCTACACCTTC. The full variable domain, completed using reference TRBV18 and TRBJ1-2, is NAGVMQNPRHLVRRRGQEARLRCSPMKGHSHVYWYRQLPEEGLKFMVYLQKENIIDESGMPKERFSAEFPKEGPSILRIQQVVRGDSAAYFCASSPLTGGEAGFGYTFGSGTRLTVV.

V usage is TRBV14 and J usage is TRBJ2-1; maybe TRBD1 (6 bases). The V gene lost 4 bases and the J gene lost 7 bases, with 17 bases spanning the gap. The CDR3 has 15 residues. The germline CDR1 and CDR2 sequences are SGHDN and FVKESK. The CDR3: CASSPGLGARNEQFF. DNA for the CDR3: TGTGCCAGCAGCCCCGGACTGGGGGCGAGGAATGAGCAGTTCTTC.

The chain couples TRBV28 to TRBJ2-7, with TRBD1 matching over 10 bases. With 6 bases clipped from V and 5 bases from J, the junction kept 4 bases outside the gene matches. Germline CDR1 reads MDHEN; CDR2 reads SYDVKM. The CDR3 has 13 residues. CDR3 in DNA: TGTGCCAGCAGAGACAGGGGGCATAACGAGCAGTACTTC. Translation gives CASRDRGHNEQYF.

This rearrangement joins TRBV27 to TRBJ1-5, with 7 bases lining up with TRBD1. The CDR3 is 16 amino acids. CDR1 and CDR2 from the germline V gene are MNHEY and SMNVEV (reference sequence). V was pared by 0 bases and J by 1 base, with 3 bases of the junction left unmatched. CDR3 nucleotide sequence: TGTGCCAGCAGTTTATCGGCAGGGGGAAGCAATCAGCCCCAGCATTTT. This encodes CASSLSAGGSNQPQHF.

This chain joins TRBV7-8 and TRBJ2-3; maybe TRBD1 (5 bases). V dropped 6 bases and J dropped 4 bases, with 11 bases sitting between them. Germline V gives CDR1 SGHVS, CDR2 FQNEAQ. The CDR3 covers 13 residues. In DNA, the CDR3 is TGTGCCAGCAGGCTGACAGCTCCAGATACGCAGTATTTT. Translating gives CASRLTAPDTQYF.

V gene TRBV7-2 combines with J gene TRBJ1-6, with 7 bases lining up with TRBD1. Germline trimming cut 0 bases from V and 0 bases from J; bases unmatched to any gene: 5. The CDR3 contains 18 residues. Looked up from germline, CDR1 is SGHTA and CDR2 is FQGNSA. CDR3 coding DNA: TGTGCCAGCAGCTTAGCGGGACAGCTGAGCTCCTATAATTCACCCCTCCACTTT. Amino acids: CASSLAGQLSSYNSPLHF.

The V gene is TRBV11-3, the J gene TRBJ2-2, with D unresolved. The V end lost 0 bases, the J end lost 2 bases, and 4 bases lay between the germline ends. This CDR3 comprises 14 residues. CDR1 and CDR2 (germline): SGHNT, YENEEA. CDR3 DNA sequence: TGTGCCAGCAGCTTAGATCCAAACACCGGGGAGCTGTTTTTT. It is translated as CASSLDPNTGELFF. Full variable domain (rest looked up from reference TRBV11-3 and TRBJ2-2): EAGVVQSPRYKIIEKKQPVAFWCNPISGHNTLYWYLQNLGQGPELLIRYENEEAVDDSQLPKDRFSAERLKGVDSTLKIQPAELGDSAVYLCASSLDPNTGELFFGEGSRLTVL.

V gene TRBV5-1 combines with J gene TRBJ2-2; no clear D gene. V was clipped by 5 bases and J by 1 base, with 6 bases between them. The germline gives CDR1 SGHRS, CDR2 YFSETQ. The CDR3 runs 13 residues. The CDR3 DNA sequence: TGCGCCAGCAGGGTACAGAACACCGGGGAGCTGTTTTTT. Translated: CASRVQNTGELFF.

This clone occurred a few times. The chain combines TRBV7-9 with TRBJ1-1; D remains unclear. The germline V gene has CDR1 SEHNR and CDR2 FQNEAQ (reference sequence). The CDR3 has 13 residues. V shed 5 bases and J shed 0 bases, with 7 bases lying between them. DNA for the CDR3: TGTGCCAGCAGCGGCGGGGTGAACACTGAAGCTTTCTTT. This sequence encodes CASSGGVNTEAFF.

The CDR3 nucleotides are TGCAGTGCTAGTCACAGGGGTTCTAACTATGGCTACACCTTC. It yields the protein CSASHRGSNYGYTF. The V call is TRBV20-1, the J call TRBJ1-2; 7 nucleotides align to TRBD1. This CDR3 has 14 amino acids. Germline loops: CDR1 DFQATT, CDR2 SNEGSKA (reference sequence). V lost 3 bases to trimming and J lost 0 bases; unmatched junction nucleotides: 4.

The chain recombines TRBV28 with TRBJ1-1, with D perhaps TRBD1 (6 bases). This CDR3 spans 14 amino acids. Germline CDR1 reads MDHEN; CDR2 reads SYDVKM. Trimming removed 8 bases at V and 1 base at J, with 14 bases between. The CDR3 DNA reads TGTGCCAGCTGCCACGGGACACAGAACACTGAAGCTTTCTTT. Translated, it gives CASCHGTQNTEAFF.

The genes are TRBV6-5 and TRBJ2-5; perhaps TRBD2 as D (6 bases). The CDR3 covers 12 residues. Germline values: CDR1 MNHEY, CDR2 SVGAGI. The V and J ends lost 6 bases and 7 bases respectively, with 12 bases between them. The CDR3 bases are TGTGCCAGCAGGGAGGGGCACCCGACCCAGTACTTC. Translation gives CASREGHPTQYF.

The chain employs TRBV5-5 and TRBJ1-3; 8 nucleotides match TRBD1. The V segment lost 3 bases and the J segment 0 bases; nucleotides outside the gene matches: 5. Germline V gene sequence: CDR1 SGHKS, CDR2 YYEKEE (reference sequence). The CDR3 runs 16 residues. CDR3 DNA sequence: TGTGCCAGCAGCTCGACAGGGGCCCTCTCTGGAAACACCATATATTTT. Encoded protein: CASSSTGALSGNTIYF.

The chain links TRBV7-8 to TRBJ2-7; 9 nucleotides match TRBD1. Losses at the gene ends were 3 bases for V and 3 bases for J; bases not matched to a gene: 3. The germline V gene encodes CDR1 SGHVS and CDR2 FQNEAQ. The CDR3 totals 14 residues. The CDR3 is CASSLATGGYEQYF. CDR3 nucleotide sequence: TGTGCCAGCAGCTTGGCGACAGGGGGCTACGAGCAGTACTTC.

The rearrangement links TRBV29-1 to TRBJ1-1; D is unresolved. This CDR3 spans 14 amino acids. The ends were cut back, 7 bases at V and 0 bases at J, with 15 bases in the middle. CDR1 SQVTM and CDR2 ANQGSEA come from the germline V gene. The CDR3 nucleotides are TGCAGCGCCAATTGGCACAGCATGAACACTGAAGCTTTCTTT. Protein product: CSANWHSMNTEAFF.

J is TRBJ2-3 and V is TRBV19; TRBD2 matches at 8 bases. V was clipped by 3 bases and J by 6 bases; unmatched bases: 2. CDR3 length: 13 amino acids. Germline loops: CDR1 LNHDA, CDR2 SQIVND (reference sequence). The CDR3 DNA is TGTGCCAGTAGTATTTCTAGCGGGGATACGCAGTATTTT. Encoded protein: CASSISSGDTQYF.

The rearrangement links TRBV19 to TRBJ2-7, with D tentatively TRBD1 (5 bases). Per germline, CDR1 LNHDA and CDR2 SQIVND (reference sequence). The CDR3 length is 13 residues. V was pared by 0 bases and J by 9 bases, with 12 bases between. CDR3: CASSIDARGVQYF. For the CDR3, the DNA is TGTGCCAGTAGTATAGATGCAAGGGGTGTGCAGTACTTC.

V gene TRBV7-8 combines with J gene TRBJ2-1; TRBD2 matches 7 bases. The CDR3 is 18 residues long. Germline-derived CDR1 and CDR2 are SGHVS and FQNEAQ. V shed 3 bases, J shed 7 bases, and the junction held 18 bases outside the gene matches. CDR3 bases: TGTGCCAGCAGCTTGGTGTTTTGGGGGGGAAAGGAATTGAATGAGCAGTTCTTC. Encoded protein: CASSLVFWGGKELNEQFF.

The rearrangement joins TRBV19 to TRBJ2-1; 9 nucleotides line up with TRBD2. The trim removed 7 bases at V and 15 bases at J, leaving 10 bases unmatched. Germline CDR1 LNHDA, CDR2 SQIVND (reference sequence). There are 12 residues in the CDR3. CDR3 residues: CASTRREGQWFF. CDR3 bases: TGTGCCAGTACGAGGCGGGAGGGCCAGTGGTTCTTC.